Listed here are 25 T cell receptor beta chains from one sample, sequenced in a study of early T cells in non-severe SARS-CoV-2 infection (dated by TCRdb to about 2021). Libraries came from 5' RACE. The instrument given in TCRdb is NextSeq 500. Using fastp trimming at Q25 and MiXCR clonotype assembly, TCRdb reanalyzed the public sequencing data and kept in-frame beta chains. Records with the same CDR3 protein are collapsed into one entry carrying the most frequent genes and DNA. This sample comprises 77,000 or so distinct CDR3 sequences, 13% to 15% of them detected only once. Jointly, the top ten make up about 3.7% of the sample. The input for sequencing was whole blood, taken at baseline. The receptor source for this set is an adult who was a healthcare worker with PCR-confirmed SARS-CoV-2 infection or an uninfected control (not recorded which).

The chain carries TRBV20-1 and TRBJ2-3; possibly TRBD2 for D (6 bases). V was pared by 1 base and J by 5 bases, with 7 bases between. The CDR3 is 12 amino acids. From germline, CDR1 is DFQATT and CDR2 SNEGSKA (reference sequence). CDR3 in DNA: TGCAGTGCTAGAGGCGGGAAAGATACGCAGTATTTT. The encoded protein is CSARGGKDTQYF.

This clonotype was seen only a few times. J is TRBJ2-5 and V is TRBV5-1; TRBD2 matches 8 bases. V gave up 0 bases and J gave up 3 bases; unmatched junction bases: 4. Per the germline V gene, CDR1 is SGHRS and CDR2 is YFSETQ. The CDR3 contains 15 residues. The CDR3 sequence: CASSLEGTREETQYF. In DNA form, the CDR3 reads TGCGCCAGCAGCTTGGAAGGGACTAGAGAAGAGACCCAGTACTTC.

CDR3 sequence reads: CASSADPGLVLNTGELFF. The CDR3 DNA reads as TGTGCCAGCAGCGCAGACCCCGGACTGGTCCTGAACACCGGGGAGCTGTTTTTT. The chain joins TRBV5-4 to TRBJ2-2, with D possibly TRBD2 on 5 matching bases. This CDR3 has 18 amino acids. Trimming removed 4 bases from V and 1 base from J, with 20 bases in between. Germline V gene data show CDR1 as SGHNT and CDR2 as YYREEE (reference sequence).

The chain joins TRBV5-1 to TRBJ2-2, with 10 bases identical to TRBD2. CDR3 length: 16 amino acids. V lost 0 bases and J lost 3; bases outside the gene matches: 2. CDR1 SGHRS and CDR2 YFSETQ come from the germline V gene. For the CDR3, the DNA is TGCGCCAGCAGCTTGGACCTAGCGGGAGACACCGGGGAGCTGTTTTTT. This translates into CASSLDLAGDTGELFF. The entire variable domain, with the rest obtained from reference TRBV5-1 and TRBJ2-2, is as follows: KAGVTQTPRYLIKTRGQQVTLSCSPISGHRSVSWYQQTPGQGLQFLFEYFSETQRNKGNFPGRFSGRQFSNSRSEMNVSTLELGDSALYLCASSLDLAGDTGELFFGEGSRLTVL.

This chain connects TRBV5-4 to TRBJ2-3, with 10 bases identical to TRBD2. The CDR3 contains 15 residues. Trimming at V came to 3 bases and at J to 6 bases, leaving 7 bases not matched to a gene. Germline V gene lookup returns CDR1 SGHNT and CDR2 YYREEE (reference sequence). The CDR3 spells CASSSRLAGPDTQYF. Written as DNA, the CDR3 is TGTGCCAGCAGCTCAAGACTAGCGGGTCCCGATACGCAGTATTTT.

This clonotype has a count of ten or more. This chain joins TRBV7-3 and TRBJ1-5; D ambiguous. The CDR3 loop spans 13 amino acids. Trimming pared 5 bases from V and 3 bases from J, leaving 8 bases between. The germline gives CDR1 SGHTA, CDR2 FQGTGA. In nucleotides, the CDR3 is TGTGCCAGCAGCCTCACGGCCAATCAGCCCCAGCATTTT. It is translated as CASSLTANQPQHF.

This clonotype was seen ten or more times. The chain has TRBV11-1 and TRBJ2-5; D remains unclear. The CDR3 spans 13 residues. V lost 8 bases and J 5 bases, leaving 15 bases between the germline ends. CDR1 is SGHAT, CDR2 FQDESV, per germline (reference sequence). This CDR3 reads CASCPTESETQYF. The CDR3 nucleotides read TGTGCCAGCTGCCCCACGGAGTCCGAGACCCAGTACTTC.

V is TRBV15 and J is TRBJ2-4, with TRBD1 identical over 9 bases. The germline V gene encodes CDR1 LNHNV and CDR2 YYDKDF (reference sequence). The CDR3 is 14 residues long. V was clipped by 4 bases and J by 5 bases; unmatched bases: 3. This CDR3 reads CATSMGQGQNIQYF. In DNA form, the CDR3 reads TGTGCCACCAGCATGGGACAGGGACAAAACATTCAGTACTTC.

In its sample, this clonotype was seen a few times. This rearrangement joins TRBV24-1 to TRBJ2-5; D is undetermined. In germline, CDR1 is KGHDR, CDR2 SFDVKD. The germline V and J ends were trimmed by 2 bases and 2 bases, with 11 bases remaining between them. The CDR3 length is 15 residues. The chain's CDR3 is CATSDSDVQQETQYF. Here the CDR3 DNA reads TGTGCCACCAGTGATTCGGACGTCCAACAAGAGACCCAGTACTTC.

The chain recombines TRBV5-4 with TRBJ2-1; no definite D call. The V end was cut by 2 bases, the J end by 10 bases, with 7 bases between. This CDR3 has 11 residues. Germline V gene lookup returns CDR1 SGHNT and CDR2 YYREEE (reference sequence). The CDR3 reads CASSFLGEQFF. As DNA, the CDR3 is TGTGCCAGCAGCTTTCTTGGGGAGCAGTTCTTC.

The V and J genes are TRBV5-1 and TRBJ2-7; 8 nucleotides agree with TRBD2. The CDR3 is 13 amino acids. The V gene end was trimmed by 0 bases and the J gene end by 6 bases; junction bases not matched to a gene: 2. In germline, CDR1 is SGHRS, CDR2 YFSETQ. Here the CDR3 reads CASSLGSGSEQYF. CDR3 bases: TGCGCCAGCAGCTTGGGGAGCGGGAGCGAGCAGTACTTC. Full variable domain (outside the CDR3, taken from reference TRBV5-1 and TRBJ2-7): KAGVTQTPRYLIKTRGQQVTLSCSPISGHRSVSWYQQTPGQGLQFLFEYFSETQRNKGNFPGRFSGRQFSNSRSEMNVSTLELGDSALYLCASSLGSGSEQYFGPGTRLTVT.

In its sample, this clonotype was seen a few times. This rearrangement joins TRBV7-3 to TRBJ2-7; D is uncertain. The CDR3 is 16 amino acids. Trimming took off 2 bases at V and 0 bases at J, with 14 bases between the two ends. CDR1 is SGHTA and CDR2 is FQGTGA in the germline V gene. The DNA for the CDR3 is TGTGCCAGCAGCTTAGTTCCCCTAACGACCTCCTACGAGCAGTACTTC. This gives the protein CASSLVPLTTSYEQYF.

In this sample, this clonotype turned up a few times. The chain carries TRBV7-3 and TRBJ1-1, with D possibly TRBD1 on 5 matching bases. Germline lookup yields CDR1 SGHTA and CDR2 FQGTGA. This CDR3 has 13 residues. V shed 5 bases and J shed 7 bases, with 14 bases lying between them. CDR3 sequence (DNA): TGTGCCAGCAGCATCAGGGACGGGTTTGAAGCTTTCTTT. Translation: CASSIRDGFEAFF.

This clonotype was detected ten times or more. CDR3 nucleotides: TGCGCCAGCAGCTTGGGCAGGGTCGACACCGGGGAGCTGTTTTTT. Translating it yields CASSLGRVDTGELFF. The gene calls are TRBV5-1 and TRBJ2-2; TRBD1 is a possible D gene (5 bases). CDR1 is SGHRS and CDR2 is YFSETQ in the germline V gene. The CDR3 has 15 residues. The germline V and J ends were trimmed by 0 bases and 3 bases, with 9 bases remaining between them.

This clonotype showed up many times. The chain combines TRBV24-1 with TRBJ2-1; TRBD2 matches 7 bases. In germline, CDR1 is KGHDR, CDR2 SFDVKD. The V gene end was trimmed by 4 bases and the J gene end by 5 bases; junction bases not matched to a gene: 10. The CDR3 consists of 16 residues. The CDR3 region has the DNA TGTGCCACCAGTGACCCACGAGCGGGAAGTAACAATGAGCAGTTCTTC. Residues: CATSDPRAGSNNEQFF.

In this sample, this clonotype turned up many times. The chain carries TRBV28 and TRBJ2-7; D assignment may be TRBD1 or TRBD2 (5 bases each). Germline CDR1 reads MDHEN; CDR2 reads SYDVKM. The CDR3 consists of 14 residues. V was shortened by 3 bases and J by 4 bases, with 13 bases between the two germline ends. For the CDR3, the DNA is TGTGCCAGCAGTTTTTCGGGGCGTTGGTACGAGCAGTACTTC. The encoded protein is CASSFSGRWYEQYF.

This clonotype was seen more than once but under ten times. The CDR3 region has the DNA TGTGCCACCCGAAGGGGGGACGCCAACGAGCAGTACTTC. Translated, it gives CATRRGDANEQYF. The rearrangement joins TRBV7-9 to TRBJ2-7; D may match TRBD1 or TRBD2 (6 bases each). This CDR3 is 13 amino acids long. Germline loops: CDR1 SEHNR, CDR2 FQNEAQ (reference sequence). V lost 10 bases and J lost 5, with 18 bases in between.

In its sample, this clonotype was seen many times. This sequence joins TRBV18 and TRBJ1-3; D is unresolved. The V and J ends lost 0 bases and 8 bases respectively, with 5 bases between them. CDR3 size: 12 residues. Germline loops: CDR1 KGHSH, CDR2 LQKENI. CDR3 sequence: CASSPPEDTIYF. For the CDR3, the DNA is TGTGCCAGCTCACCACCCGAGGACACCATATATTTT.

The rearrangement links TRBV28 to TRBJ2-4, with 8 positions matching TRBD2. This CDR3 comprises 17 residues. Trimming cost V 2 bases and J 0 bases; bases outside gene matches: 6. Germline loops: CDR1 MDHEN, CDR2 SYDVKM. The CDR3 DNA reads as TGTGCCAGCAGTTTAGCCGCCGGGGGGGTAGCCAAAAACATTCAGTACTTC. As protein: CASSLAAGGVAKNIQYF.

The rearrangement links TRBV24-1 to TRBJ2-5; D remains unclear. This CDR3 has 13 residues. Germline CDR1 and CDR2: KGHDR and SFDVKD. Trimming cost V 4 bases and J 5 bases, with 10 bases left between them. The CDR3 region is CATSDPSTETQYF. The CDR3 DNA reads TGTGCCACCAGTGACCCTTCGACCGAGACCCAGTACTTC.

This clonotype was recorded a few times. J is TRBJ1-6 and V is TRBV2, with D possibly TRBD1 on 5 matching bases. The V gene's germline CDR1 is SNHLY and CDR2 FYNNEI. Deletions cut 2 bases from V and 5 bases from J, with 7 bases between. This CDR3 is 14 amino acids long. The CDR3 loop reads CASSERGNNSPLHF. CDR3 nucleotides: TGTGCCAGCAGTGAACGGGGGAATAATTCACCCCTCCACTTT.

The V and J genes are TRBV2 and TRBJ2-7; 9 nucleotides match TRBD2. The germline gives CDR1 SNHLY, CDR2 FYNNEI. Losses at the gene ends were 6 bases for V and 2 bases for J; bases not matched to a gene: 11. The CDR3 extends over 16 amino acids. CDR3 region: CASSPLSGSPTYEQYF. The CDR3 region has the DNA TGTGCCAGCAGCCCCCTTAGCGGGAGCCCGACCTACGAGCAGTACTTC.

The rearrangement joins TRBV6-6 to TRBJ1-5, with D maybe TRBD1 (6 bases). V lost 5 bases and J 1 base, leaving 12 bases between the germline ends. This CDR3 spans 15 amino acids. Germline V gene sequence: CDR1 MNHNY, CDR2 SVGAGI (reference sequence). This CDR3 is CASSPGDRSNQPQHF. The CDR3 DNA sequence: TGTGCCAGCAGTCCAGGGGATCGGAGCAATCAGCCCCAGCATTTT.

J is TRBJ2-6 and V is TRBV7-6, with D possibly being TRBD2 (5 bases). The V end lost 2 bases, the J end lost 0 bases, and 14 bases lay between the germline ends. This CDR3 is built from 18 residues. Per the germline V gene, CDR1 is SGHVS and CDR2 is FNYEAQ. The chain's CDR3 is CASSLSEVGSSGANVLTF. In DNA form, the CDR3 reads TGTGCCAGCAGCTTAAGCGAAGTAGGGAGCTCTGGGGCCAACGTCCTGACTTTC.

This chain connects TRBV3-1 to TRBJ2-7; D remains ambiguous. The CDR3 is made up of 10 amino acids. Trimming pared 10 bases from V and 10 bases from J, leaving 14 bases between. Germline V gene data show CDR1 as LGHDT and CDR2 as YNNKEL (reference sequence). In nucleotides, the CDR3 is TGTGCCAAATCTCGTGTACCACAGTACTTC. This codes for CAKSRVPQYF.